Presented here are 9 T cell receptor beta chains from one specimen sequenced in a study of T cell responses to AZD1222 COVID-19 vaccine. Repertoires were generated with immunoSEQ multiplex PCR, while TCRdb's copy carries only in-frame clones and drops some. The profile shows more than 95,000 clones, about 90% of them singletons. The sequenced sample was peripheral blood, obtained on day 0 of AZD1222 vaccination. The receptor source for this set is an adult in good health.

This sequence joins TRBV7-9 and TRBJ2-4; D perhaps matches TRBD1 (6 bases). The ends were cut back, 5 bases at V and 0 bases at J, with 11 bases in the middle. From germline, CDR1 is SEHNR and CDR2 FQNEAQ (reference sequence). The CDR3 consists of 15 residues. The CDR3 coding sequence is TGTGCCAGCAGCGGGGACATTTTAGCCAAAAACATTCAGTACTTC. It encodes CASSGDILAKNIQYF.

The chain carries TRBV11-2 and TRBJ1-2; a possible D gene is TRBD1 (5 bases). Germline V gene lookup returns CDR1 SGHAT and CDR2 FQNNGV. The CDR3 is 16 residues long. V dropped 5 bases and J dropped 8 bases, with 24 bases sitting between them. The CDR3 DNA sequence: TGTGCCAGCAGCCAAGGGCCGAACGGGGGAATTTACGGCTACACCTTC. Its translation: CASSQGPNGGIYGYTF.

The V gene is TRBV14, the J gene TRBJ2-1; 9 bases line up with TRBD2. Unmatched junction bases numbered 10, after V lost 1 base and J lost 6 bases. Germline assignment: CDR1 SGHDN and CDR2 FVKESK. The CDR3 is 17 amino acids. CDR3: CASSQVIGLAGINEQFF. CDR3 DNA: TGTGCCAGCAGCCAAGTTATAGGCCTAGCGGGAATCAATGAGCAGTTCTTC.

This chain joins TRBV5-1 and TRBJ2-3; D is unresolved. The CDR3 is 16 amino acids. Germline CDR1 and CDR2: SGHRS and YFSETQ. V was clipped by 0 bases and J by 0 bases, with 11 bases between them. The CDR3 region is CASSLGTDPSTDTQYF. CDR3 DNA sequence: TGCGCCAGCAGCTTGGGGACGGATCCTAGCACAGATACGCAGTATTTT.

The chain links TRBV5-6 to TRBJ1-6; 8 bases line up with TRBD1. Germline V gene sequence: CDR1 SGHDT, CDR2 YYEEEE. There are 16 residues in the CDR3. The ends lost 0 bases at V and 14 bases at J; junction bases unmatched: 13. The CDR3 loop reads CASSLVSGTGGVTLHF. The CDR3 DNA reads TGTGCCAGCAGCTTGGTATCTGGGACAGGAGGTGTCACCCTCCACTTT.

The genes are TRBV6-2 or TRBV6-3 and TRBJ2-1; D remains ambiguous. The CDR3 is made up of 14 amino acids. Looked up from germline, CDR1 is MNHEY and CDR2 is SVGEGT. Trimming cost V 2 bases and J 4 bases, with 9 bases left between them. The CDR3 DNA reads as TGTGCCAGCAGTTACCCCCCCGGATACAATGAGCAGTTCTTC. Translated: CASSYPPGYNEQFF.

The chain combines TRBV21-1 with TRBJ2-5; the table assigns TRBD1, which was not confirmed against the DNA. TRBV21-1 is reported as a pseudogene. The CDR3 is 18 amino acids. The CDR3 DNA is TGTGCCAGCATCTTAAGGGGACAGGGGGAACCTTTCCAAGAGACCCAGTACTTC. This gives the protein CASILRGQGEPFQETQYF.

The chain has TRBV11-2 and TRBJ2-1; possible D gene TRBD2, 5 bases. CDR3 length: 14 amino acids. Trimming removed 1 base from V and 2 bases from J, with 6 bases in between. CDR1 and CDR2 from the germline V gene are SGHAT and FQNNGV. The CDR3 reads CASSLGGAYNEQFF. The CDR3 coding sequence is TGTGCCAGCAGCTTAGGGGGAGCCTACAATGAGCAGTTCTTC. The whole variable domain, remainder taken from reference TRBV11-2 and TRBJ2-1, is EAGVAQSPRYKIIEKRQSVAFWCNPISGHATLYWYQQILGQGPKLLIQFQNNGVVDDSQLPKDRFSAERLKGVDSTLKIQPAKLEDSAVYLCASSLGGAYNEQFFGPGTRLTVL.

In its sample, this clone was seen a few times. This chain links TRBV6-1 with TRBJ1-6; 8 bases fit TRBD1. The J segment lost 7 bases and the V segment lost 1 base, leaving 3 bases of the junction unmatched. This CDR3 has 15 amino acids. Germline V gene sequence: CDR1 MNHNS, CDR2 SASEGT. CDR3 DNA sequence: TGTGCCAGCAGTGAAGTTGACAGGGGAAATTCACCCCTCCACTTT. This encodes CASSEVDRGNSPLHF.